This T cell receptor beta chain appears in the sequencing data of a study of T cell responses to AZD1222 COVID-19 vaccine. Study findings and constraints: Increased Spike-specific TCR breadth and depth were observed after two AZD1222 doses. Only 5 or 6 individuals given AZD1222 were seropositive at baseline. Clonal diversity may have been underestimated, and the donors were mostly white British, with more females than males.

This clone was seen only once. Its specificity is unknown. Doses given second, at about 4 or about 12 weeks, were pooled. Libraries were prepared by immunoSEQ multiplex PCR; TCRdb keeps only in-frame clonotypes and omits some of them. This sample has tens of thousands of clones; roughly 89% occur once, and the top ten carry around 10%. Sequencing used peripheral blood, obtained 28 days after the second AZD1222 dose. The sequence derives from an adult who received the AZD1222 COVID-19 vaccine.

The CDR3, as DNA: TGTGCCAGCAGCTTGCCAGGGGCAGGGGGAGATGAGCAGTTCTTC. Translation gives CASSLPGAGGDEQFF. The chain combines TRBV5-4 with TRBJ2-1; TRBD1 agrees at 7 bases. There are 15 residues in the CDR3. The ends lost 1 base at V and 8 bases at J; junction bases unmatched: 9. The germline V gene has CDR1 SGHNT and CDR2 YYREEE (reference sequence).